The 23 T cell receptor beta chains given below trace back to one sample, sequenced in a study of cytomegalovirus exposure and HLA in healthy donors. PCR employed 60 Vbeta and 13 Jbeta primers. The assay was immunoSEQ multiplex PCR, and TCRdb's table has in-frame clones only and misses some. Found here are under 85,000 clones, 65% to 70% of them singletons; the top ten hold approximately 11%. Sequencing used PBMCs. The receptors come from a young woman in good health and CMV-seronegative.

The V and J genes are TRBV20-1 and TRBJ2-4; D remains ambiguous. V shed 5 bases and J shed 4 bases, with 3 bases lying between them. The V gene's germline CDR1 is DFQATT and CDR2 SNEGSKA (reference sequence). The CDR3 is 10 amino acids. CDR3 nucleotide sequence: TGCAGTGCTCCAAAAAACATTCAGTACTTC. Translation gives CSAPKNIQYF.

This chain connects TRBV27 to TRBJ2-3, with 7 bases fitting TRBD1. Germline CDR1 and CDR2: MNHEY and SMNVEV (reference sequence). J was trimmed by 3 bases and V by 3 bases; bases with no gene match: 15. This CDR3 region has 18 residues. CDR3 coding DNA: TGTGCCAGCAGTTTTTGGTCTTCTCCGGGACAGAGAACAGATACGCAGTATTTT. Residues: CASSFWSSPGQRTDTQYF.

The CDR3 sequence is CAWDPGGYSNQPQHF. CDR3 DNA sequence: TGTGCCTGGGACCCAGGGGGTTATAGCAATCAGCCCCAGCATTTT. The gene calls are TRBV30 and TRBJ1-5; 7 bases fit TRBD1. CDR3 length: 15 amino acids. CDR1 is GTSNPN and CDR2 is SVGIG in the germline V gene (reference sequence). The V gene end was trimmed by 5 bases and the J gene end by 0 bases; junction bases not matched to a gene: 7.

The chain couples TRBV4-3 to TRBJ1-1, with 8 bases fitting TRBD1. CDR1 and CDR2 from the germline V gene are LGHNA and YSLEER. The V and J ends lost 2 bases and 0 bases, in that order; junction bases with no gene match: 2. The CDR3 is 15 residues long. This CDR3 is CASSQKTGVNTEAFF. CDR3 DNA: TGCGCCAGCAGCCAAAAGACAGGGGTGAACACTGAAGCTTTCTTT.

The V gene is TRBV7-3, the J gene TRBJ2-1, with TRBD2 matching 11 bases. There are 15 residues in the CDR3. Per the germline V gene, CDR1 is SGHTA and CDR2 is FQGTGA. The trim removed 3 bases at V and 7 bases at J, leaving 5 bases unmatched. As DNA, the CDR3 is TGTGCCAGCAGCTTGGGGACTAGCGGTATGAATGAGCAGTTCTTC. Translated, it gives CASSLGTSGMNEQFF.

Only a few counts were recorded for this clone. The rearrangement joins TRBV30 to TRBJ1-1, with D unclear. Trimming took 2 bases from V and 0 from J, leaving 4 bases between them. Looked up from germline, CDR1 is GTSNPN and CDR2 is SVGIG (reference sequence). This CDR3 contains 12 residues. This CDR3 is CAWSPLNTEAFF. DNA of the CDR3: TGTGCCTGGAGTCCGTTGAACACTGAAGCTTTCTTT.

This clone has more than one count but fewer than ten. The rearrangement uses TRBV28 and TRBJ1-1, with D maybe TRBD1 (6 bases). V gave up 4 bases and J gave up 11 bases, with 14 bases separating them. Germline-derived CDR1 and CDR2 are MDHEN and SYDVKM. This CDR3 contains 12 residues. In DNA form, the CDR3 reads TGTGCCAGCAGTTCGAACAGGGTTAGTGCTTTCTTT. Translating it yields CASSSNRVSAFF.

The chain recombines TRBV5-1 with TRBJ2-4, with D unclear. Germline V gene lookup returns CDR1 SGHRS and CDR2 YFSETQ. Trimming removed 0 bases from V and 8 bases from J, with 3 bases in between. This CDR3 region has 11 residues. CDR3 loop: CASSLGDIQYF. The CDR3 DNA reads TGCGCCAGCAGCTTGGGCGACATTCAGTACTTC.

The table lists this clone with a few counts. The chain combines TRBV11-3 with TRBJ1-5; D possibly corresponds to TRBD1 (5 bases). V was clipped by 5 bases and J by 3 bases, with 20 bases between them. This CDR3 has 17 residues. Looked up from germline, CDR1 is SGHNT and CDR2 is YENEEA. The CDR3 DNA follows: TGTGCCAGCAGCCGGGGGGGAGGGCAGGGTCCCAATCAGCCCCAGCATTTT. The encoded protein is CASSRGGGQGPNQPQHF.

The CDR3 sequence is CASSSRQGANTEAFF. The CDR3 nucleotides are TGTGCCAGCAGTAGCAGACAGGGGGCAAACACTGAAGCTTTCTTT. The chain carries TRBV6-5 and TRBJ1-1; 10 nucleotides align to TRBD1. CDR3 length equals 15 residues. In germline, CDR1 is MNHEY, CDR2 SVGAGI. With V trimmed by 5 bases and J by 2 bases, 5 bases remained unmatched.

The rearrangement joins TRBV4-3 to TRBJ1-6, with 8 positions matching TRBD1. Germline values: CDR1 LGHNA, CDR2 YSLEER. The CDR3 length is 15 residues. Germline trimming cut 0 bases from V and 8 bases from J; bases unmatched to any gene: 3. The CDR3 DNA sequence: TGCGCCAGCAGCCAAGAGGACAGGGAATATTCACCCCTCCACTTT. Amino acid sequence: CASSQEDREYSPLHF.

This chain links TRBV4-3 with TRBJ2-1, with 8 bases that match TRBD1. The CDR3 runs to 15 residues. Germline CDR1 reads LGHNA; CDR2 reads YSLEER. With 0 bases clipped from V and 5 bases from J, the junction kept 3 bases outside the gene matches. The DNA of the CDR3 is TGCGCCAGCAGCCAAGAGGACAGGGCAGACAATGAGCAGTTCTTC. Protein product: CASSQEDRADNEQFF.

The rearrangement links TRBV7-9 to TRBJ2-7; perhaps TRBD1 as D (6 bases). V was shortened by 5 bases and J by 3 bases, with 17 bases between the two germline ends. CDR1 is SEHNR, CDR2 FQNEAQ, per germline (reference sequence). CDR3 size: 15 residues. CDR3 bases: TGTGCCAGCAGCGCCAGGGACATCAACGGCTACGAGCAGTACTTC. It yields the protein CASSARDINGYEQYF.

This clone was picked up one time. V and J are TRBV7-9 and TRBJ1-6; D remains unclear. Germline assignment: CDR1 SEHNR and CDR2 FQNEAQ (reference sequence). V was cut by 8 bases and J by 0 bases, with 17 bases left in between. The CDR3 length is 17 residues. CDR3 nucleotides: TGTGCCAGCGGTAAGATCGACGGGAGCTCCTATAATTCACCCCTCCACTTT. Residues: CASGKIDGSSYNSPLHF.

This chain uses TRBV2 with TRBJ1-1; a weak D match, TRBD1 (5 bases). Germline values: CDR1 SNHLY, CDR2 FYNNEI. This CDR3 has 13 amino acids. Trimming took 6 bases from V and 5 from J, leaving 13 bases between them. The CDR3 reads CASSGSAGTEAFF. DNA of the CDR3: TGTGCCAGCAGCGGAAGTGCAGGGACTGAAGCTTTCTTT.

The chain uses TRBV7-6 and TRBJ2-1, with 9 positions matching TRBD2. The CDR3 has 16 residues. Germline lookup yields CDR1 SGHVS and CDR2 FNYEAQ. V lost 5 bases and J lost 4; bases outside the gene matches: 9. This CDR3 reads CASSLLGSGGYNEQFF. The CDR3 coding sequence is TGTGCCAGCAGCCTCCTGGGAAGCGGGGGGTACAATGAGCAGTTCTTC.

The CDR3 loop reads CSVEAGEGVGELFF. The CDR3 DNA is TGCAGCGTTGAGGCAGGGGAAGGTGTCGGGGAGCTGTTTTTT. This chain links TRBV29-1 with TRBJ2-2; maybe TRBD1 (6 bases). CDR1 and CDR2 from the germline V gene are SQVTM and ANQGSEA. This CDR3 has 14 amino acids. The germline V and J ends were trimmed by 3 bases and 7 bases, with 15 bases remaining between them.

The CDR3 spells CASSASQETQYF. The CDR3 DNA reads TGTGCCAGCAGCGCCTCCCAAGAGACCCAGTACTTC. The genes are TRBV9 and TRBJ2-5; no firm D call. Trimming stripped 3 bases from V and 1 base from J, with 4 bases between. The CDR3 loop spans 12 amino acids. Germline CDR1 SGDLS, CDR2 YYNGEE.

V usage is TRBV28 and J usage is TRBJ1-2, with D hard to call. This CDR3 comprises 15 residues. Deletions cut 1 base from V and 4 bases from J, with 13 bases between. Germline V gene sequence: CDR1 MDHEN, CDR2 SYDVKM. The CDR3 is CASSLLAGISYGYTF. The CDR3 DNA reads TGTGCCAGCAGTTTATTGGCGGGCATAAGCTATGGCTACACCTTC.

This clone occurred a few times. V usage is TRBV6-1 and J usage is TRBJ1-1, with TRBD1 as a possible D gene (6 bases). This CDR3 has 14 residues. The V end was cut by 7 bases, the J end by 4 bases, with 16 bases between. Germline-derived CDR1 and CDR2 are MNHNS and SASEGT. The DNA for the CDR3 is TGTGCCAGCATCACCAACAGGGCTAGCACTGAAGCTTTCTTT. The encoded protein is CASITNRASTEAFF.

The CDR3 spells CASSLQNSPLHF. In DNA form, the CDR3 reads TGTGCCAGCAGCTTACAAAATTCACCCCTCCACTTT. The V call is TRBV7-2, the J call TRBJ1-6; D is uncertain. CDR3 size: 12 residues. The germline V gene has CDR1 SGHTA and CDR2 FQGNSA. V was trimmed by 2 bases and J by 7 bases, leaving 3 bases between them.

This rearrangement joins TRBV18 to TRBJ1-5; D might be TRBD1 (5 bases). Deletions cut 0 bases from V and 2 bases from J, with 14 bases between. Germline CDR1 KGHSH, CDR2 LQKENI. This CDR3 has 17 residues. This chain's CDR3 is CASSPPWGGEGNQPQHF. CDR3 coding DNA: TGTGCCAGCTCACCACCGTGGGGGGGTGAAGGCAATCAGCCCCAGCATTTT. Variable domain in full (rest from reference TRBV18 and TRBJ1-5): NAGVMQNPRHLVRRRGQEARLRCSPMKGHSHVYWYRQLPEEGLKFMVYLQKENIIDESGMPKERFSAEFPKEGPSILRIQQVVRGDSAAYFCASSPPWGGEGNQPQHFGDGTRLSIL.

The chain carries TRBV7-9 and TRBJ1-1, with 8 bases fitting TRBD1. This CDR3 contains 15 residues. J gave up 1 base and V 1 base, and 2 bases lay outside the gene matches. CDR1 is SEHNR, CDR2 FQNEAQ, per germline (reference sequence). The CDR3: CASSLVGQGNTEAFF. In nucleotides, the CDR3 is TGTGCCAGCAGCTTAGTCGGACAGGGGAACACTGAAGCTTTCTTT.